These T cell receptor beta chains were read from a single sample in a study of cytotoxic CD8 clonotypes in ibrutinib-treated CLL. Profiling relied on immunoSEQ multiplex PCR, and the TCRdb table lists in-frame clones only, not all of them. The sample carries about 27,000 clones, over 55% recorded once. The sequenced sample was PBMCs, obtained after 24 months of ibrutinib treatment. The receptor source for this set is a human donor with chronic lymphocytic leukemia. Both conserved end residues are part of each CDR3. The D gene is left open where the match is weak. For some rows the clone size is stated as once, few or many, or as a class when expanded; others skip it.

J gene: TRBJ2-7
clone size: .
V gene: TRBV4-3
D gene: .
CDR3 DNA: TGCGCCAGCAGCCGGGACAACTCACTTCCTAGCTACGAGCAGTACTTC
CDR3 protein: CASSRDNSLPSYEQYF

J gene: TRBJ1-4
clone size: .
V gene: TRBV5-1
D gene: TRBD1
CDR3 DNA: TGCGCCAGCAGTAATAATCCACAGGGGGCGTATGAAAAACTGTTTTTT
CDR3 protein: CASSNNPQGAYEKLFF

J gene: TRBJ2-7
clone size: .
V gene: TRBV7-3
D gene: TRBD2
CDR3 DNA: TGTGCCAGCAGCTTATGGGGACTACCGGGAGGCGAGCAGTACTTC
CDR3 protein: CASSLWGLPGGEQYF

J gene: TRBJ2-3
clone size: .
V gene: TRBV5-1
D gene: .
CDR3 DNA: TGCGCCAGCAGCGCCGGGACTGTCCACCCAGATACGCAGTATTTT
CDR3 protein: CASSAGTVHPDTQYF

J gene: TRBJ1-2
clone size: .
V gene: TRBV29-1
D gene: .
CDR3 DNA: TGCAGCGTTGAAGGGGAATGGGGGAATGGCTACACCTTC
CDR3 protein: CSVEGEWGNGYTF

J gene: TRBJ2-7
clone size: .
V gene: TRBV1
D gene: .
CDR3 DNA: TGCACCAGCAGCCAACGGACTAGCGGGGGCCCGTCTCTTAGCGAGCAGTACTTC
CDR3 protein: CTSSQRTSGGPSLSEQYF

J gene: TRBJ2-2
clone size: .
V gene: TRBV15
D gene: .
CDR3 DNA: TGTGCCACCAGCAGAGGGCCCGGGGAGCTGTTTTTT
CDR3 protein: CATSRGPGELFF

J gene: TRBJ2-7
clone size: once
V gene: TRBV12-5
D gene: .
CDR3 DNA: TGTGCTAGTGGGCCGGGACACCTGGGGGAGCAGTACTTC
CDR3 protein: CASGPGHLGEQYF

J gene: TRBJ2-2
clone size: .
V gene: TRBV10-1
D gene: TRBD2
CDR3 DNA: TGCGCCGCTTCCCCATTAGCGGGGGGCACCGGGGAGCTGTTTTTT
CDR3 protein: CAASPLAGGTGELFF

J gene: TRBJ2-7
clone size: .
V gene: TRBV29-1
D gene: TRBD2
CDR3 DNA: TGCAGCGTTGCCGGGACTAGCGGCACCTACGAGCAGTACTTC
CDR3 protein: CSVAGTSGTYEQYF

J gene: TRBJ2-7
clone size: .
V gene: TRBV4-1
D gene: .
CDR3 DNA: TGCGCCAGCAGCCAAGATCCCCAGGGAACTTACGAGCAGTACTTC
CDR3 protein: CASSQDPQGTYEQYF

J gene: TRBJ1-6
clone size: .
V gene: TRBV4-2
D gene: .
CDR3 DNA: TGTGCCAGCAGCCAAGATTTGGCAGGGGTGAATTCACCCCTCCACTTT
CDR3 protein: CASSQDLAGVNSPLHF

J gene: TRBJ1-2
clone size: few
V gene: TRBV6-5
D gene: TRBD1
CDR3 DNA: TGTGCCAGCAGAGACGGGACAGGAGGATATGGCTACACCTTC
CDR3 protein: CASRDGTGGYGYTF

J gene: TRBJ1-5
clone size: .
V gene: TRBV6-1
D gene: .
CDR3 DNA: TGTGCCAGTACCGGGACGGTCATCTCTCAGCCCCAGCATTTT
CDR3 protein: CASTGTVISQPQHF

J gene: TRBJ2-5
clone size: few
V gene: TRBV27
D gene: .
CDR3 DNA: TGTGCCAGCAGTTTACGAGAGACCCAGTACTTC
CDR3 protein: CASSLRETQYF

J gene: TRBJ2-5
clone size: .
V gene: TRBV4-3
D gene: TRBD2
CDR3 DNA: TGCGCCAGCAGCCACCAACTAGCGGGGCAAGAGACCCAGTACTTC
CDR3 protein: CASSHQLAGQETQYF

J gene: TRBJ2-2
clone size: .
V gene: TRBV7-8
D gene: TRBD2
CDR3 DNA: TGTGCCAGCAGCTTATTAGGCCTAGCGGGGACCGGGGAGCTGTTTTTT
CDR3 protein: CASSLLGLAGTGELFF

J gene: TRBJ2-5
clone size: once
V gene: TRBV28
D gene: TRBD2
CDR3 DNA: TGTGCCAGCAGTTTCCAAGCGCTAGCGGTACAAGAGACCCAGTACTTC
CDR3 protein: CASSFQALAVQETQYF